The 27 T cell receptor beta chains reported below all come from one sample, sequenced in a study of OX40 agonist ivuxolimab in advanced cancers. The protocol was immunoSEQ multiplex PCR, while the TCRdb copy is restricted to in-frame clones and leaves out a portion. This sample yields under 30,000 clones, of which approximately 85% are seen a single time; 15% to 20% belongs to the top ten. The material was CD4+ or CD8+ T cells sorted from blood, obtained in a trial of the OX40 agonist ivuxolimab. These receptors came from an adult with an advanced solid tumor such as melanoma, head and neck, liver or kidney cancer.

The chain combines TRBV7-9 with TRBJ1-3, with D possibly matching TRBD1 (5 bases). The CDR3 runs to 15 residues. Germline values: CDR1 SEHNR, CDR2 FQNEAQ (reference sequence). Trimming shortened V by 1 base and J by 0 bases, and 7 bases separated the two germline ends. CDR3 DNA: TGTGCCAGCAGCTTAGGGACACTCTCTGGAAACACCATATATTTT. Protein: CASSLGTLSGNTIYF. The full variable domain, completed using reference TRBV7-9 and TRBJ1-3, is DTGVSQNPRHKITKRGQNVTFRCDPISEHNRLYWYRQTLGQGPEFLTYFQNEAQLEKSRLLSDRFSAERPKGSFSTLEIQRTEQGDSAMYLCASSLGTLSGNTIYFGEGSWLTVV.

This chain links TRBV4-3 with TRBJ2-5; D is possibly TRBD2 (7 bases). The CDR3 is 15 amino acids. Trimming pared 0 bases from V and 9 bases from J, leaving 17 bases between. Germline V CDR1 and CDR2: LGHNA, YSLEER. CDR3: CASSQEHREGGAQYF. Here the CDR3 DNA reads TGCGCCAGCAGCCAAGAACATAGGGAGGGGGGGGCCCAGTACTTC.

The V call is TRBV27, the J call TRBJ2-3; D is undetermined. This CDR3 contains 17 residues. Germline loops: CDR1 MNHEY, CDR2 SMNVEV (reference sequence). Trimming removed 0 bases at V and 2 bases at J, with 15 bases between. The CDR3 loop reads CASSLSSVLGNTDTQYF. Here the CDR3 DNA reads TGTGCCAGCAGTTTATCGTCAGTTCTGGGTAACACAGATACGCAGTATTTT.

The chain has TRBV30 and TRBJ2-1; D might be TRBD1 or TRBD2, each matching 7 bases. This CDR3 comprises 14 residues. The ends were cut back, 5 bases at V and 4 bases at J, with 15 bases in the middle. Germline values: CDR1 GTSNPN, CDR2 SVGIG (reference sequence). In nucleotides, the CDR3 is TGTGCCTGGTGGGGAGGGGGCCAGTACAATGAGCAGTTCTTC. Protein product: CAWWGGGQYNEQFF.

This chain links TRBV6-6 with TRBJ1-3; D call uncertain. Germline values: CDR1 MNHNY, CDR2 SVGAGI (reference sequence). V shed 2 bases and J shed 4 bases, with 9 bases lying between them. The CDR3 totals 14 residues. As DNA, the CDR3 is TGTGCCAGCAGTTACGACATTTACGGAAACACCATATATTTT. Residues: CASSYDIYGNTIYF.

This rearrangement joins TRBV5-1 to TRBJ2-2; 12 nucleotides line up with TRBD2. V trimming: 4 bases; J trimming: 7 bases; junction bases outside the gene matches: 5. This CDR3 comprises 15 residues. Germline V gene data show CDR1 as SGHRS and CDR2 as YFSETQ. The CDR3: CASSAGLAGSGELFF. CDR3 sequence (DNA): TGCGCCAGCAGCGCCGGACTAGCGGGAAGCGGGGAGCTGTTTTTT.

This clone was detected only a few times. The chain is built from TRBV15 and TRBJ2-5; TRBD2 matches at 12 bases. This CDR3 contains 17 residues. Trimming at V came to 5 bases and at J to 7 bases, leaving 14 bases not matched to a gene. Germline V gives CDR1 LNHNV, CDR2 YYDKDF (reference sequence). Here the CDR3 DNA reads TGTGCCACCAGCGCCGGGACTAGCGGGCGTGTTAGGGGGACCCAGTACTTC. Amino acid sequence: CATSAGTSGRVRGTQYF. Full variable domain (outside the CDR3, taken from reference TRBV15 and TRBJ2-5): DAMVIQNPRYQVTQFGKPVTLSCSQTLNHNVMYWYQQKSSQAPKLLFHYYDKDFNNEADTPDNFQSRRPNTSFCFLDIRSPGLGDTAMYLCATSAGTSGRVRGTQYFGPGTRLLVL.

This CDR3 reads CASSLLGSGETQYF. DNA of the CDR3: TGTGCCAGCAGCTTATTAGGCAGCGGAGAGACCCAGTACTTC. The gene calls are TRBV11-3 and TRBJ2-5; D possibly corresponds to TRBD2 (5 bases). The CDR3 runs to 14 residues. The germline V gene has CDR1 SGHNT and CDR2 YENEEA. Trimming removed 2 bases at V and 4 bases at J, with 11 bases between. Filled out from reference TRBV11-3 and TRBJ2-5, the complete variable domain reads EAGVVQSPRYKIIEKKQPVAFWCNPISGHNTLYWYLQNLGQGPELLIRYENEEAVDDSQLPKDRFSAERLKGVDSTLKIQPAELGDSAVYLCASSLLGSGETQYFGPGTRLLVL.

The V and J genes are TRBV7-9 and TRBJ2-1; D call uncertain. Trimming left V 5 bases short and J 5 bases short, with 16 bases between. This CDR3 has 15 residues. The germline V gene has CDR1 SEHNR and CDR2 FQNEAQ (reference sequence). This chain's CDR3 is CASSTPARSHNEQFF. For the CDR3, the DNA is TGTGCCAGCAGCACCCCCGCTAGGTCTCACAATGAGCAGTTCTTC.

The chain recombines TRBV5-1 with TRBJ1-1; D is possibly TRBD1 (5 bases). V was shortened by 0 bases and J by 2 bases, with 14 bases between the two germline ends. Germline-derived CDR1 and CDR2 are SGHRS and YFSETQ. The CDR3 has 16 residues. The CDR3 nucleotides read TGCGCCAGCAGCTTGGTATGGGGCGCAGCAAACACTGAAGCTTTCTTT. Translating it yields CASSLVWGAANTEAFF. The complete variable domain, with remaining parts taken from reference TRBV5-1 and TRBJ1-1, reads KAGVTQTPRYLIKTRGQQVTLSCSPISGHRSVSWYQQTPGQGLQFLFEYFSETQRNKGNFPGRFSGRQFSNSRSEMNVSTLELGDSALYLCASSLVWGAANTEAFFGQGTRLTVV.

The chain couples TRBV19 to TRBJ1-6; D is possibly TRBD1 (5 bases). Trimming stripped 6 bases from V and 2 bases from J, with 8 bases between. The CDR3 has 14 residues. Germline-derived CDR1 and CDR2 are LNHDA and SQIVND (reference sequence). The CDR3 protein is CASSRETYNSPLHF. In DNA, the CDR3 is TGTGCCAGTAGCAGGGAGACCTATAATTCACCCCTCCACTTT.

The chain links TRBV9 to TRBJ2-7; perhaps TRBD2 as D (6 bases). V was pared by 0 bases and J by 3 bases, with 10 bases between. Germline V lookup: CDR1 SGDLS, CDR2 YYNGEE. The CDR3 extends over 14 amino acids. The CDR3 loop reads CASSVGSGVYEQYF. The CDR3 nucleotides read TGTGCCAGCAGCGTAGGTAGCGGAGTCTACGAGCAGTACTTC.

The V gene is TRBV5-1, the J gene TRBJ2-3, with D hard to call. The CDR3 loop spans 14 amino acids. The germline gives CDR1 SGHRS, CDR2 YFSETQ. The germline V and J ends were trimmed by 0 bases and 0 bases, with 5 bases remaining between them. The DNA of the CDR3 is TGCGCCAGCAGCTTGGACCAGAGCACAGATACGCAGTATTTT. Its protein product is CASSLDQSTDTQYF.

The DNA of the CDR3 is TGTGCCAGCAGTTCGACGGGCTCTGGGGCCAACGTCCTGACTTTC. The encoded protein is CASSSTGSGANVLTF. This chain connects TRBV6-6 to TRBJ2-6; no firm D call. This CDR3 is 15 amino acids long. V was shortened by 4 bases and J by 0 bases, with 7 bases between the two germline ends. Germline values: CDR1 MNHNY, CDR2 SVGAGI (reference sequence).

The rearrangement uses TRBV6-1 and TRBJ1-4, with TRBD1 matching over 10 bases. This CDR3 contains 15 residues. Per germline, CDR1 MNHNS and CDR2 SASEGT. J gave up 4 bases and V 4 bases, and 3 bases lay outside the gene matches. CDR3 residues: CASSGDRGRNEKLFF. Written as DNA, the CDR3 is TGTGCCAGCAGTGGAGACAGGGGGCGTAATGAAAAACTGTTTTTT.

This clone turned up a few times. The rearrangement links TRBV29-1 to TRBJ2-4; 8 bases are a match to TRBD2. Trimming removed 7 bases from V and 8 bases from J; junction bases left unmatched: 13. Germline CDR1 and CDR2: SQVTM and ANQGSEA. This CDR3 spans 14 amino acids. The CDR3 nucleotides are TGCAGCGCATCCCCGGGACTAGGTACTGACATTCAGTACTTC. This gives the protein CSASPGLGTDIQYF.

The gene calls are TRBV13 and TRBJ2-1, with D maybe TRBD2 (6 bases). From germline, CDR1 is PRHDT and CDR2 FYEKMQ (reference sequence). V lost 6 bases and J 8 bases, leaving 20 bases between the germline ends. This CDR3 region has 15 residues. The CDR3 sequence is CASRPIGTPTHEQFF. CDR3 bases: TGTGCCAGCAGGCCTATCGGGACTCCCACCCATGAGCAGTTCTTC.

Here the CDR3 reads CASSLGTDTDTQYF. In DNA form, the CDR3 reads TGTGCCAGCAGCCTCGGGACAGACACAGATACGCAGTATTTT. The chain links TRBV7-9 to TRBJ2-3; 7 bases map to TRBD1. From germline, CDR1 is SEHNR and CDR2 FQNEAQ (reference sequence). This CDR3 has 14 amino acids. The V segment lost 5 bases and the J segment 2 bases; nucleotides outside the gene matches: 4.

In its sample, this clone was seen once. CDR3 protein: CAWRRTALYNSPLHF. The DNA of the CDR3 is TGTGCCTGGAGACGGACAGCCCTCTATAATTCACCCCTCCACTTT. The rearrangement uses TRBV30 and TRBJ1-6; a possible D gene is TRBD1 (6 bases). The CDR3 sequence is 15 residues long. The germline gives CDR1 GTSNPN, CDR2 SVGIG (reference sequence). The V and J ends lost 3 bases and 3 bases respectively, with 12 bases between them.

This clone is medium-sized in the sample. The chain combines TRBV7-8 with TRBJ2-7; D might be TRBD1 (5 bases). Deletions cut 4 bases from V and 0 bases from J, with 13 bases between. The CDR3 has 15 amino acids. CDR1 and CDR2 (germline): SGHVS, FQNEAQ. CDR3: CASSYRTVSSYEQYF. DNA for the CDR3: TGTGCCAGCAGCTACAGGACGGTGAGCTCCTACGAGCAGTACTTC.

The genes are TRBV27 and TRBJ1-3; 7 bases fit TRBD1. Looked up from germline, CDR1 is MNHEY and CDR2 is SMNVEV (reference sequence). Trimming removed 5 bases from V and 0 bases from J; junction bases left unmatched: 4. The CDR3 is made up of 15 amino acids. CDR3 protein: CASSPTGASGNTIYF. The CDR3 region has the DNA TGTGCCAGCAGTCCTACAGGGGCCTCTGGAAACACCATATATTTT.

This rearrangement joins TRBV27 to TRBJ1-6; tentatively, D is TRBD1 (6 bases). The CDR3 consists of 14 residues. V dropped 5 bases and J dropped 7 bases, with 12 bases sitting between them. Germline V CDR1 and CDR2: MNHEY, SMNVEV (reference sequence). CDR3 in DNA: TGTGCCAGCAGTCCTCACCAGGGGAATTCACCCCTCCACTTT. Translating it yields CASSPHQGNSPLHF.

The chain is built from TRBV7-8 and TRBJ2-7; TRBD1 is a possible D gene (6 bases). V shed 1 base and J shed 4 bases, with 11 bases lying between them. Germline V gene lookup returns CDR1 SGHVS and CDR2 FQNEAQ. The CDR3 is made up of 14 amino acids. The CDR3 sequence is CASSLVTGKYEQYF. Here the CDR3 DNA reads TGTGCCAGCAGCTTAGTTACAGGGAAGTACGAGCAGTACTTC. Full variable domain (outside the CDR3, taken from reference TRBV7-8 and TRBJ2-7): GAGVSQSPRYKVAKRGQDVALRCDPISGHVSLFWYQQALGQGPEFLTYFQNEAQLDKSGLPSDRFFAERPEGSVSTLKIQRTQQEDSAVYLCASSLVTGKYEQYFGPGTRLTVT.

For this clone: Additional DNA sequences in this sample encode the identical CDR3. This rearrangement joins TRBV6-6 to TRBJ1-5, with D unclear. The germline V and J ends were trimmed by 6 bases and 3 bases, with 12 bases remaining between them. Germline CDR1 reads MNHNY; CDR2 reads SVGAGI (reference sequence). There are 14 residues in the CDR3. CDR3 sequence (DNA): TGTGCCAGCAGCCCCCACGATCCCAATCAGCCCCAGCATTTT. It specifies CASSPHDPNQPQHF.

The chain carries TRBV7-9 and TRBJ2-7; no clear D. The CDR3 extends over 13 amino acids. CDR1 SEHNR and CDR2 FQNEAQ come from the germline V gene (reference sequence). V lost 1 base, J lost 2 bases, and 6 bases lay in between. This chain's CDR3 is CASSLEAAYEQYF. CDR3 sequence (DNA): TGTGCCAGCAGCTTAGAGGCAGCCTACGAGCAGTACTTC.

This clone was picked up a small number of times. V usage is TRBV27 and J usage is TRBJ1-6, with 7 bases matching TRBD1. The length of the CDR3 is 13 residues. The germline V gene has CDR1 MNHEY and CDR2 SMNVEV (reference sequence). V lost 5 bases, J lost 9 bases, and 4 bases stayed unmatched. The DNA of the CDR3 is TGTGCCAGCAGTGTACACAGGGGTTCACCCCTCCACTTT. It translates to CASSVHRGSPLHF.

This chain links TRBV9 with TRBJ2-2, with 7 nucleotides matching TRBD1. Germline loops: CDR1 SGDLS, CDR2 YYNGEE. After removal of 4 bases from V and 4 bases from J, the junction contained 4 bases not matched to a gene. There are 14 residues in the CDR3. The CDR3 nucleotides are TGTGCCAGCAGCTCTGGGACAGCCACCGGGGAGCTGTTTTTT. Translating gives CASSSGTATGELFF.